This entry concerns a single TCR beta chain. This entry comes from a study of control samples from healthy donors and cancer patients. This table comes from immunoSEQ multiplex PCR, and its TCRdb copy is limited to in-frame clones, with some not included. This sample yields 150,000 or so clones, of which 90% to 95% are seen a single time; almost 6% belongs to the top ten. V lost 1 base and J 1 base, leaving 7 bases between the germline ends. The germline V gene encodes CDR1 GTSNPN and CDR2 SVGIG (reference sequence). This CDR3 has 13 amino acids. This sequence originates from a man aged 18 to 30 in good health. What was sequenced was blood. The chain combines TRBV30 with TRBJ1-1; D is undetermined. CDR3 nucleotide sequence: TGTGCCTGGAGTGACATACAGAACACTGAAGCTTTCTTT. Protein sequence: CAWSDIQNTEAFF.